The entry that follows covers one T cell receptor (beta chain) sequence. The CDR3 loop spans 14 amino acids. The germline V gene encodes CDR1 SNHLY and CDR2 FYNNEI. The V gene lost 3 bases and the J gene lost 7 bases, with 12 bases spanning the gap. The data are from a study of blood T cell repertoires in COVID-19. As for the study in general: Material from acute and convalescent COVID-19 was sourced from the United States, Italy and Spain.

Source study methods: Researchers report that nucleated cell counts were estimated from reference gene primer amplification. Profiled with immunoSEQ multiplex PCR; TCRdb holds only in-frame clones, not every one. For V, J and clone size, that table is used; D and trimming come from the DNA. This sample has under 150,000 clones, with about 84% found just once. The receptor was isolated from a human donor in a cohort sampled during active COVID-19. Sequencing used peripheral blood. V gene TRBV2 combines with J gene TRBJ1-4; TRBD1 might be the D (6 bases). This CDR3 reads CASSDSRGREKLFF. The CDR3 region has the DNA TGTGCCAGCAGTGATTCCAGGGGACGTGAAAAACTGTTTTTT.